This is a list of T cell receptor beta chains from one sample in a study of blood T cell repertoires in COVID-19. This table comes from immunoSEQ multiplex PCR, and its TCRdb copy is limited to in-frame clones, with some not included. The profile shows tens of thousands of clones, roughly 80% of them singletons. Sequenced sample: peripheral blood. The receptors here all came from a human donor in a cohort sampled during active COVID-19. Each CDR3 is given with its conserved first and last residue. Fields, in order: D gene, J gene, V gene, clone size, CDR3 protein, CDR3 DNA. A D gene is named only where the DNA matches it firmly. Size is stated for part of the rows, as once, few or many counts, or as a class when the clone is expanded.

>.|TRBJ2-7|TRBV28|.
CASSLPTGSYEQYF
TGTGCCAGCAGTCTACCGACAGGCTCCTACGAGCAGTACTTC
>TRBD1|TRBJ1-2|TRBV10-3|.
CAIRQGVSYGYTF
TGTGCCATTAGACAGGGTGTTAGCTATGGCTACACCTTC
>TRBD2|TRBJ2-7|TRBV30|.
CAWTLDLAGGQYEQYF
TGTGCCTGGACCCTGGACCTAGCGGGAGGACAATACGAGCAGTACTTC
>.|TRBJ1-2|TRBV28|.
CASSLGQIYGYTF
TGTGCCAGCAGTTTAGGTCAGATCTATGGCTACACCTTC
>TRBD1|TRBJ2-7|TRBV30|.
CAWSLSGTGGVEQYF
TGTGCCTGGTCTCTGTCCGGGACAGGGGGTGTGGAGCAGTACTTC
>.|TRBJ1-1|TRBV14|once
CASSQDWSTEAFF
TGTGCCAGCAGCCAAGACTGGAGTACTGAAGCTTTCTTT
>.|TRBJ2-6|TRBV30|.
CASTPGSWANVLTF
TGTGCCTCTACCCCGGGGTCCTGGGCCAACGTCCTGACTTTC
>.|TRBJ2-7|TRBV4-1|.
CASSQEKGGDYEQYF
TGCGCCAGCAGCCAAGAGAAGGGCGGGGACTACGAGCAGTACTTC
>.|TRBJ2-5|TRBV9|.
CASSVKDRGETQYF
TGTGCCAGCAGCGTAAAGGACCGGGGGGAGACCCAGTACTTC
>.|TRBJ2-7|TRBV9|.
CASSPTGYEQYF
TGTGCCAGCAGCCCCACGGGCTACGAGCAGTACTTC
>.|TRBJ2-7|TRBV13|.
CASSLDRVAPEQYF
TGTGCCAGCAGCTTAGATCGAGTAGCGCCCGAGCAGTACTTC
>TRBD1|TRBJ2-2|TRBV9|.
CASSAGQGGTGELFF
TGTGCCAGCAGCGCTGGACAGGGGGGTACCGGGGAGCTGTTTTTT
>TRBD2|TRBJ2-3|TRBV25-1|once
CASRGTSGATDTQYF
TGTGCCAGCAGGGGGACTAGCGGGGCCACAGATACGCAGTATTTT
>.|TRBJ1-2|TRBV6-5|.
CASRPGGHNYGYTF
TGTGCCAGCCGTCCAGGCGGGCATAACTATGGCTACACCTTC
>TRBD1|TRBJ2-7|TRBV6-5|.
CASRQGANPTYEQYF
TGTGCCAGCCGACAGGGGGCTAATCCTACCTACGAGCAGTACTTC
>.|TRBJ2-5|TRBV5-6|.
CASSTWGRTQETQYF
TGTGCCAGCAGCACCTGGGGCAGGACACAAGAGACCCAGTACTTC
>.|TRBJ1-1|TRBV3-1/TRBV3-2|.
CASSRLPGQRNTEAFF
TGTGCCAGCAGCCGACTACCGGGACAAAGAAACACTGAAGCTTTCTTT
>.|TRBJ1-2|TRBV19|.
CASSRANGYTF
TGTGCCAGTAGTAGGGCAAATGGCTACACCTTC
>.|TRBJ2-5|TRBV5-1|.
CASSFGILGVGETQYF
TGCGCCAGCAGCTTCGGTATTTTGGGAGTAGGAGAGACCCAGTACTTC
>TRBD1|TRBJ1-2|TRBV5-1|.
CASSTSGGGQDTF
TGCGCCAGCAGCACCTCAGGGGGCGGTCAAGACACCTTC
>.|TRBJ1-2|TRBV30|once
CAWSVLQELGYTF
TGTGCCTGGAGTGTACTTCAGGAACTGGGCTACACCTTC
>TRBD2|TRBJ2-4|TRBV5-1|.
CASSGGPSGQGVNIQYF
TGCGCCAGCAGCGGAGGGCCTAGCGGACAAGGCGTGAACATTCAGTACTTC